This T cell receptor beta chain was observed in a study of blood T cells in healthy people across ages (dated by TCRdb to the mid-2010s). Background for the entire study: In model experiments, roughly one uniquely barcoded TCR beta cDNA molecule per two T cells was captured by template switching. To avoid experimental bias, donors of different ages were randomly spread across the sequencing lanes. Using the same blood draw, the study looked at two additional independent replicas of 1 million unique cDNA reads for two donors, one aged 18 to 30 and the other aged 80 or older. The study measured age-related changes in TCR beta repertoire diversity using deep sequencing normalized with unique cDNA molecular identifiers. Donors were grouped into four age groups: young (average approximately 15 years), middle-aged (about 38), aged (around 60) and long-lived (around 82). What the research found in general, with its limitations: Estimates of total diversity from one million sequenced T cells were regarded as lower bounds and underestimates. The CMV infection status of donors was not known, potentially confounding age-related changes in expanded clonotypes. Compared with the aged group, more naive CD4+ T cells, fewer expanded clones and increased TCR diversity were shown by the long-lived group, suggesting age selection. There was a strong correlation between observed TCR beta diversity and the percentage of naive T cells measured by flow cytometry. As age increased, observed TCR beta diversity per million T cells dropped in a roughly linear way, and a significant reduction was already evident by age 40. Conclusive comparison of naive and antigen-experienced compartments was prevented by the profiling of bulk unsorted PBMCs.

This clonotype was detected a few times. Its recognized antigen is unknown. No clone much larger than this one lies a single base away; base qualities are absent. The approximately 41 donors, aged about 6 to 95 years, were systemically healthy Caucasian individuals from Russia. Around 9.9 milliliters of peripheral blood were collected from each donor into EDTA-treated Vacutainer tubes. Ficoll-Paque density-gradient centrifugation was used to isolate PBMCs, with at least 6.5 million per sample. Total RNA, at least 6 micrograms per sample, was extracted from PBMCs with Trizol reagent. Naive CD45RAhigh/CD27high T cell percentages were measured by flow cytometry on a PBMC aliquot from every donor. Compared with germline, V lacks 5 bases and J lacks 2 bases; bases without a gene match: 8. Spanning cysteine to phenylalanine, the CDR3 consists of 16 amino acids. CDR3 DNA only is kept here, 48 bases in frame from base 1.

Preparation of the library involved 5' RACE. Instrument used: Illumina HiSeq 2500. The second PCR ran for about 7 to 11 cycles and used a J-beta primer mix along with a sample-barcoded 5' primer. Each TCR beta cDNA molecule received a unique molecular identifier from a template-switch 5' adaptor carrying 12 random nucleotides. At least 2.5 million CDR3-containing paired-end reads were obtained from each sample. All of the RNA was converted into first-strand cDNA using the Mint cDNA synthesis kit, with a TRBC-specific oligonucleotide serving as the primer. After uracil-DNA glycosylase treatment, a first 18-cycle PCR used universal primers M1SS and BC2_uni_R on all cDNA. As for the original processing: Normalization of each sample was performed by random selection of 1 million high-quality reads, each carrying a distinct molecular identifier. Instead of being binned into consensus sequences, reads with shared molecular identifiers were discarded. MiTCR, set to a Q25 quality threshold and the strictest error-elimination algorithm, was used for CDR3 identification, clonotype clustering and error correction. A nonparametric unseen species model with Euler transformation was used to estimate a lower bound on total TCR beta diversity. The raw public data were reprocessed by TCRdb itself: fastp quality trimming at Q25, MiXCR clonotype calling, in-frame beta chains only. Entries that share a CDR3 protein sequence are merged under the most common genes and DNA. None of the V and J calls come from the authors' own analysis; TCRdb made them. This sample is represented by 1.5 million to 2 million distinct CDR3 sequences; roughly 49% of them were singletons. The top ten clones comprise over 2% of the sample.

In this chain, TRBV12-3 or TRBV12-4 is recombined with TRBJ2-1, with 8 bases matching TRBD1. The sequenced sample was blood. The receptor was isolated from a woman between 40 and 50 years old in good health. The CDR3 protein sequence reads: CASSRRTGRTYNEQFF. The DNA sequence reads TGTGCCAGCAGTCGCCGGACAGGGAGGACCTACAATGAGCAGTTCTTC.